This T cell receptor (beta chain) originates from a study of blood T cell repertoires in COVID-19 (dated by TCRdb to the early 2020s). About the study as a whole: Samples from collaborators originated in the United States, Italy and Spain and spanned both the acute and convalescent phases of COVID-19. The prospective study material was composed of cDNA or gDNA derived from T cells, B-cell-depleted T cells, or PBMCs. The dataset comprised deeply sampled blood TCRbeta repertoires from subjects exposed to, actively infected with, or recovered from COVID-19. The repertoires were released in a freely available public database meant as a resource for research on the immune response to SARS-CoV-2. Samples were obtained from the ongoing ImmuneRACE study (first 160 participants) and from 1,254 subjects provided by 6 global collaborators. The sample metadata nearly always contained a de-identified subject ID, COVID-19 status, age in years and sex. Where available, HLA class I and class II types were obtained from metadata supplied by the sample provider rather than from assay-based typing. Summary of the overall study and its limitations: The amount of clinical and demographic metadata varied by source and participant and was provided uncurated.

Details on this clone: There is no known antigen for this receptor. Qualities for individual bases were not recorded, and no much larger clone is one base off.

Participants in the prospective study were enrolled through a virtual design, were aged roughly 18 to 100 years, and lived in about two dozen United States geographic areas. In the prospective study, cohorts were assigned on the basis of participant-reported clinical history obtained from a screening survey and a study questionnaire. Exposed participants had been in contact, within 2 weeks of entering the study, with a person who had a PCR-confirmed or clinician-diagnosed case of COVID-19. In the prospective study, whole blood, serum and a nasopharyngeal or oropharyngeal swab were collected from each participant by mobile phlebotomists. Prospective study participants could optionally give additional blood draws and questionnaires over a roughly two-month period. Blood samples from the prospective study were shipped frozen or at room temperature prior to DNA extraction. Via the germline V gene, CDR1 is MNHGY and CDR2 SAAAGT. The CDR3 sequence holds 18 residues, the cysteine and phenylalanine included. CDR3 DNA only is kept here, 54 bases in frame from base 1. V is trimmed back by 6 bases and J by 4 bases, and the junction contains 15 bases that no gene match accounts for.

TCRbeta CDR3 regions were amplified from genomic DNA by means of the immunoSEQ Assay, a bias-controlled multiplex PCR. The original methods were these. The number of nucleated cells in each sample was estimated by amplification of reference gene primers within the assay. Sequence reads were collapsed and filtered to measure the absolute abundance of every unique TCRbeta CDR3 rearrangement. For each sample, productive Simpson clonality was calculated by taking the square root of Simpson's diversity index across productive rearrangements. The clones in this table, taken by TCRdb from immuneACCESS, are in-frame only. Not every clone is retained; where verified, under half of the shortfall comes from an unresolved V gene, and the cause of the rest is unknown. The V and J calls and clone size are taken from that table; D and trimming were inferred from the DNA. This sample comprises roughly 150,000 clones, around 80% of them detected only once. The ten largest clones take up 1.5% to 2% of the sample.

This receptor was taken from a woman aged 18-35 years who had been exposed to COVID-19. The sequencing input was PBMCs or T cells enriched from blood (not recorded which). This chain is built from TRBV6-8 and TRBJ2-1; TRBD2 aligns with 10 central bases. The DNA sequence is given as TGTGCCAGCAGACGGACTAGCGGTGTGGAGGTATTGTACAATGAGCAGTTCTTC. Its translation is CASRRTSGVEVLYNEQFF.